This T cell receptor (beta chain) was recovered during a study of T cell responses to AZD1222 COVID-19 vaccine. Sequencing was performed with immunoSEQ multiplex PCR; in TCRdb, only in-frame clones are kept and a portion is missing. The sample has almost 70,000 clones; roughly 85% are singletons. Deletions cut 11 bases from V and 1 base from J, with 11 bases between. Germline CDR1 and CDR2: MNHEY and SVGAGI. This CDR3 is 12 amino acids long. In its sample, this clone was seen a few times. The rearrangement uses TRBV6-5 and TRBJ1-1; no definite D call. Sequences were derived from peripheral blood, sampled 28 days after the second AZD1222 dose. This sequence was found in an adult who received the AZD1222 COVID-19 vaccine. The CDR3 is CACLKGNTEAFF. Here the CDR3 DNA reads TGTGCCTGCCTGAAAGGGAACACTGAAGCTTTCTTT.